Below, one T cell receptor (beta chain) is given with its context. Its antigen remains unknown. Between the trimmed V and J ends, which lost 2 bases and 4 bases, there was a span of 10 bases. The CDR3 covers 14 residues. The germline gives CDR1 SGHTA, CDR2 FQGTGA. These data are taken from a study of cytomegalovirus exposure and HLA in healthy donors. Amplification used 60 Vbeta primers and 13 Jbeta primers. The method was immunoSEQ multiplex PCR; TCRdb's version includes in-frame clones alone and lacks a portion of them. The data hold approximately 97,000 clones, with roughly four fifths observed a single time. General study points: Previous analysis showed most TCR beta V segments were productive about 87% or about 30% of the time. Researchers reported in a later analysis that common viral pathogens appeared linked to several top clusters. Reportedly, TCR beta sequences accurately predicted HLA-A and HLA-B alleles in most subjects.

The chain recombines TRBV7-3 with TRBJ2-3, with a possible D match to TRBD1 (7 bases). The sequence was collected from a male donor in good health and CMV-seropositive. Material for sequencing was PBMCs. The CDR3 nucleotides read TGTGCCAGCAGCTTACAGGGGGGACCAGATACGCAGTATTTT. Protein product: CASSLQGGPDTQYF.